This T cell receptor (beta chain) was recorded in a study of shared clonotypes between healthy human individuals. Every one of the donors was a Caucasian adult that lived in Nashville, Tennessee. When samples were unsorted, tens of millions of PBMCs were used for genomic DNA. Ten immunoSEQ deep assay plates were used to sequence unsorted PBMC DNA. Original handling: Filtering differed for immunoSEQ, which gave only junction sequences without quality scores. Method: immunoSEQ multiplex PCR; TCRdb's copy keeps in-frame clones and lacks some. That table is the source of V, J and clone size, and D and trimming were worked out from the DNA. Among about 490,000 clones listed, 76% were seen once. The CDR3 is made up of 14 amino acids. Germline CDR1 reads MDHEN; CDR2 reads SYDVKM. Unmatched junction bases numbered 6, after V lost 8 bases and J lost 0 bases.

This receptor was obtained from a woman aged 35 to 49 in good health. Some clones in this sample may be carry-over from other donors' samples. This chain links TRBV28 with TRBJ2-7, with 8 nucleotides matching TRBD1. Sequenced: PBMCs. CDR3 sequence reads: CASLDRASSYEQYF. In nucleotides, the CDR3 is TGTGCCAGCCTGGACAGGGCTAGCTCCTACGAGCAGTACTTC.